This TCR beta chain is drawn from a study of identifying expanded T cells in peripheral blood. Notes on this clone: Its antigen is unidentified.

Points from the study as a whole: Across healthy donors, higher total template counts meant significantly greater roughly 2-week count variance. Over around two and four weeks, about 15 and 19 clones changed, versus more than 1 between replicates.

The assay was immunoSEQ multiplex PCR, and TCRdb's table has in-frame clones only and misses some. In the table there are about 76,000 clones, around four fifths of which are singletons. Collection occurred without any documented infections or immune events in donors. V was pared by 3 bases and J by 3 bases, with 16 bases between. The CDR3 extends over 15 amino acids. CDR1 and CDR2 (germline): SGDLS, YYNGEE. The sample comprised blood. The TCR sequence derives from a person aged 18 to 75 in good health. The chain couples TRBV9 to TRBJ2-7; D perhaps matches TRBD1 (5 bases). The CDR3 region has the DNA TGTGCCAGCAGCGCCCTACCTGACAGAAACTACGAGCAGTACTTC. Protein sequence: CASSALPDRNYEQYF.